This TCR beta chain is from a study of T cell responses to AZD1222 COVID-19 vaccine. Regarding the study as a whole: Of spike-specific TCRs, nearly half reportedly target regions left unmutated in variants. Two AZD1222 doses significantly raised spike-specific TCR breadth and depth over controls. It should be noted that donors were predominantly white British and more often female, and clonal diversity was possibly underestimated.

V lost 1 base and J 6 bases, leaving 10 bases between the germline ends. Germline-derived CDR1 and CDR2 are SEHNR and FQNEAQ (reference sequence). The CDR3 totals 14 residues. Libraries were prepared by immunoSEQ multiplex PCR; TCRdb keeps only in-frame clonotypes and omits some of them. The table includes approximately 160,000 clones, 91% detected once. About this clone: Its cognate antigen is unknown. Other DNA sequences of this sample code for an identical CDR3.

Material: peripheral blood, obtained on day 0 of AZD1222 vaccination. The chain joins TRBV7-9 to TRBJ1-5; maybe TRBD1 (5 bases). The sequence came from an adult in good health. The CDR3 is CASSLGQGGQPQHF. The CDR3 DNA follows: TGTGCCAGCAGCTTAGGGCAGGGTGGTCAGCCCCAGCATTTT.